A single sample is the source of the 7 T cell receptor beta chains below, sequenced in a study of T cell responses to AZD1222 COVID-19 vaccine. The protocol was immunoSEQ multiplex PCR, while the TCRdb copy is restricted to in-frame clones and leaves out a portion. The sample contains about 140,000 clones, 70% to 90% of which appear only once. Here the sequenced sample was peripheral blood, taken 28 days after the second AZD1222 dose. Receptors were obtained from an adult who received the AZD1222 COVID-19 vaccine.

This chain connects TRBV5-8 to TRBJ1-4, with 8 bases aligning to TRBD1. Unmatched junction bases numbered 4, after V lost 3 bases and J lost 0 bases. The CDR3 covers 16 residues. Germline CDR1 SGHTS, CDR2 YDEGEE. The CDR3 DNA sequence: TGTGCCAGCAGCTCGACAGGGGTTGCAACTAATGAAAAACTGTTTTTT. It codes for CASSSTGVATNEKLFF.

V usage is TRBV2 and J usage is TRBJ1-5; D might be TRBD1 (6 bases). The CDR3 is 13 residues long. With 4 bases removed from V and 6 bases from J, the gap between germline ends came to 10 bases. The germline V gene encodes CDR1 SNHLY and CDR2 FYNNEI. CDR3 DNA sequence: TGTGCCAGCAGTGGGGGGGCAGGTCAGCCCCAGCATTTT. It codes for CASSGGAGQPQHF.

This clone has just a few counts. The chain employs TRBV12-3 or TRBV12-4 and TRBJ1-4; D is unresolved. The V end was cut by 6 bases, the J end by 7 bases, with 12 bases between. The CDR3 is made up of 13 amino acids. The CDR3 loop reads CASSLDVPEKLFF. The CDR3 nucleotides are TGTGCCAGCAGCCTCGACGTACCTGAAAAACTGTTTTTT.

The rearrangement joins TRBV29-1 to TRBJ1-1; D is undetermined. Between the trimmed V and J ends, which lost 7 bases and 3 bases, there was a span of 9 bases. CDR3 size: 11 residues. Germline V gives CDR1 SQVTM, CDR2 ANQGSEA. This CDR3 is CSAGLYTEAFF. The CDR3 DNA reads TGCAGCGCCGGACTTTACACTGAAGCTTTCTTT.

The CDR3 loop reads CASAWVGDRGEQYF. The CDR3 bases are TGTGCCAGCGCTTGGGTTGGGGACAGGGGCGAGCAGTACTTC. The V and J genes are TRBV27 and TRBJ2-7; the match to TRBD1 covers 10 bases. The trim removed 8 bases at V and 6 bases at J, leaving 10 bases unmatched. CDR1 and CDR2 (germline): MNHEY, SMNVEV (reference sequence). The length of the CDR3 is 14 residues.

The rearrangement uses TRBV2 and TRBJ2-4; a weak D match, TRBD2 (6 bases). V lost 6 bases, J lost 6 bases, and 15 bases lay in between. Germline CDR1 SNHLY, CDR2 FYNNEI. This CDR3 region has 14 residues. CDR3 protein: CASRGGGPGNIQYF. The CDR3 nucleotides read TGTGCCAGCAGGGGGGGAGGTCCTGGAAACATTCAGTACTTC.

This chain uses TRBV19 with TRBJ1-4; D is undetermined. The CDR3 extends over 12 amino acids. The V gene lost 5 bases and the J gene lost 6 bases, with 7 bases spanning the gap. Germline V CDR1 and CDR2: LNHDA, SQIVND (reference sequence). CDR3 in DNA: TGTGCCAGTAGTCGGATCGATGAAAAACTGTTTTTT. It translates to CASSRIDEKLFF. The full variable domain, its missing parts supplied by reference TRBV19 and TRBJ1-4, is DGGITQSPKYLFRKEGQNVTLSCEQNLNHDAMYWYRQDPGQGLRLIYYSQIVNDFQKGDIAEGYSVSREKKESFPLTVTSAQKNPTAFYLCASSRIDEKLFFGSGTQLSVL.